The 8 T cell receptor beta chains below all came from one sample that was sequenced in a study of post-analysis software for immune sequencing data. General study results and limits: In patients, TRBV5-6, TRBV5-1 and TRBV20-1 belonged to roughly 5 TRBV segments found more frequently than in controls.

These receptors are not linked to any known antigen. Prepared libraries of TCR beta cDNA carried unique molecular identifiers. MiXCR was run by TCRdb on the PCR reads, yielding one entry per CDR3 protein. The repertoire holds a few hundred thousand distinct CDR3 sequences, with 35% to 40% as singletons. Sequencing was done on a sample of blood. Receptors were obtained from a girl aged 10-17 years with multiple sclerosis.

This clonotype was observed once. This clone may be a read error of a much larger clone one base away. The J gene is TRBJ2-5, the V gene TRBV24-1, with 14 bases fitting TRBD2. V shed 3 bases and J 11 bases; nucleotides not matched to a gene: 13. Per germline, CDR1 KGHDR and CDR2 SFDVKD. The CDR3 contains 17 residues. CDR3 amino acids: CATSDHPGLAGVGEQYF. The CDR3 region has the DNA TGTGCCACCAGTGATCACCCGGGACTAGCGGGAGTGGGTGAGCAGTACTTC.

The V call is TRBV29-1, the J call TRBJ1-1, with TRBD1 identical over 7 bases. J lost 4 bases, V lost 5 bases, and 7 bases had no gene match. This CDR3 comprises 13 residues. Germline CDR1 and CDR2: SQVTM and ANQGSEA. The CDR3 DNA sequence: TGCAGCGTTTTACAGGGGAAGGGCACTGAAGCTTTCTTT. Translation: CSVLQGKGTEAFF.

The V call is TRBV7-9, the J call TRBJ2-2; TRBD2 matches 7 bases. From germline, CDR1 is SEHNR and CDR2 FQNEAQ (reference sequence). Trimming took 5 bases from V and 0 from J; bases not matched to a gene: 9. The CDR3 contains 17 residues. The CDR3 loop is CASSPSGAGTNTGELFF. The CDR3 DNA sequence: TGTGCCAGCAGCCCATCCGGAGCGGGAACGAACACCGGGGAGCTGTTTTTT.

This clonotype was counted a single time. Just one base apart from a much larger clone, this may be a read error. This rearrangement joins TRBV7-9 to TRBJ2-3; 10 nucleotides match TRBD2. Trimming at V came to 4 bases and at J to 5 bases, leaving 12 bases not matched to a gene. Germline V gene sequence: CDR1 SEHNR, CDR2 FQNEAQ (reference sequence). This CDR3 comprises 17 residues. The CDR3 loop is CASSSPTAGGPGDTQYF. In DNA, the CDR3 is TGTGCCAGCAGCTCCCCTACAGCGGGGGGGCCAGGAGATACGCAGTATTTT.

This chain uses TRBV6-2 or TRBV6-3 with TRBJ2-3; D remains unclear. The CDR3 covers 12 residues. CDR1 MNHEY and CDR2 SVGEGT come from the germline V gene. Trimming shortened V by 8 bases and J by 4 bases, and 10 bases separated the two germline ends. The CDR3 coding sequence is TGTGCCAGCGGATTGGGCCCAGATACGCAGTATTTT. It specifies CASGLGPDTQYF.

The sample holds many counts of this clonotype. This chain joins TRBV7-8 and TRBJ2-3; TRBD1 aligns across 12 bases. From germline, CDR1 is SGHVS and CDR2 FQNEAQ. The CDR3 covers 16 residues. J lost 1 base, V lost 3 bases, and 2 bases had no gene match. This CDR3 reads CASSLGQGAGTDTQYF. As DNA, the CDR3 is TGTGCCAGCAGCTTGGGACAGGGGGCAGGCACAGATACGCAGTATTTT.

In regard to this clonotype: This may be a read error: a much more frequent sequence differs by one nucleotide. V is TRBV10-2 and J is TRBJ2-5; D is perhaps TRBD1 or TRBD2 (5 bases each). Trimming shortened V by 3 bases and J by 4 bases, and 9 bases separated the two germline ends. Looked up from germline, CDR1 is WSHSY and CDR2 is SAAADI. The CDR3 loop spans 13 amino acids. The CDR3 region has the DNA TGCGCCAGCAGTGACGGGGCCGGAGAGACCCAGTACTTC. Translating it yields CASSDGAGETQYF.

The chain uses TRBV30 and TRBJ2-1, with TRBD2 matching over 11 bases. The CDR3 length is 17 residues. After removal of 1 base from V and 8 bases from J, the junction contained 13 bases not matched to a gene. CDR1 GTSNPN and CDR2 SVGIG come from the germline V gene (reference sequence). CDR3 nucleotide sequence: TGTGCCTGGAGTGCCCGCCTGACTAGCGGGAAGGGTTATGAGCAGTTCTTC. Translation: CAWSARLTSGKGYEQFF.